The rows below give T cell receptor beta chains drawn from one sample of a study of cytomegalovirus exposure and HLA in healthy donors. Clones were sequenced by immunoSEQ multiplex PCR, and TCRdb holds only the in-frame ones, with some missing. The sample has around 100,000 clones, and its top ten clones hold about 0.59%. The specimen sequenced was PBMCs. These TCRs come from a man in his fifties in good health and CMV-seronegative. Both conserved end residues are part of each CDR3. The D gene is left open where the match is weak.

len: 18
v_gene: TRBV10-2
j_gene: TRBJ2-7
d_gene: TRBD2
CDR3nt: TGCGCCAGCAGTGAGAGGCGGCTAGCGGGGGGGCGCTCCTACGAGCAGTACTTC
CDR3aa: CASSERRLAGGRSYEQYF

len: 15
v_gene: TRBV5-1
j_gene: TRBJ2-2
d_gene: NA
CDR3nt: TGCGCCAGCAGCAGCGTGGGGGGTTACACCGGGGAGCTGTTTTTT
CDR3aa: CASSSVGGYTGELFF

len: 15
v_gene: TRBV6-4
j_gene: TRBJ1-2
d_gene: NA
CDR3nt: TGTGCCAGCAGTCCGGACAGAACACAGAACTATGGCTACACCTTC
CDR3aa: CASSPDRTQNYGYTF

len: 13
v_gene: TRBV5-1
j_gene: TRBJ1-2
d_gene: NA
CDR3nt: TGCGCCAGCAGCTTGACAGGGATCGGAGGCTACACCTTC
CDR3aa: CASSLTGIGGYTF

len: 14
v_gene: TRBV5-1
j_gene: TRBJ2-5
d_gene: NA
CDR3nt: TGCGCCAGCAGCTTGGTGGGGGCCCAAGAGACCCAGTACTTC
CDR3aa: CASSLVGAQETQYF

len: 14
v_gene: TRBV4-3
j_gene: TRBJ1-2
d_gene: NA
CDR3nt: TGCGCCAGCAGCCAAGACCCTGGCAACTATGGCTACACCTTC
CDR3aa: CASSQDPGNYGYTF

len: 15
v_gene: TRBV7-6
j_gene: TRBJ1-5
d_gene: NA
CDR3nt: TGTGCCAGCAGCAAGATGGCGGGTAGCAATCAGCCCCAGCATTTT
CDR3aa: CASSKMAGSNQPQHF

len: 15
v_gene: TRBV6-6
j_gene: TRBJ1-1
d_gene: TRBD1
CDR3nt: TGTGCCAGCAGTGACACCGGGACAGGGAACACTGAAGCTTTCTTT
CDR3aa: CASSDTGTGNTEAFF

len: 15
v_gene: TRBV2
j_gene: TRBJ2-3
d_gene: TRBD1
CDR3nt: TGTGCCAGCACCCCCGGGACAGGGTTTACAGATACGCAGTATTTT
CDR3aa: CASTPGTGFTDTQYF

len: 15
v_gene: TRBV15
j_gene: TRBJ2-2
d_gene: TRBD1
CDR3nt: TGTGCCACCAGCACACGGGACAGGGTGGCCGGGGAGCTGTTTTTT
CDR3aa: CATSTRDRVAGELFF

len: 15
v_gene: TRBV5-1
j_gene: TRBJ2-2
d_gene: NA
CDR3nt: TGCGCCAGCTCCGTAAAAGCGGCGAACACCGGGGAGCTGTTTTTT
CDR3aa: CASSVKAANTGELFF

len: 12
v_gene: TRBV13
j_gene: TRBJ2-7
d_gene: TRBD2
CDR3nt: TGTGCCAGCAAGACTAGCGGGAGGCCTCAGTACTTC
CDR3aa: CASKTSGRPQYF

len: 15
v_gene: TRBV29-1
j_gene: TRBJ1-1
d_gene: NA
CDR3nt: TGCAGCGTAACACAGGGCTGGGGCATGAACACTGAAGCTTTCTTT
CDR3aa: CSVTQGWGMNTEAFF

len: 13
v_gene: TRBV10-2
j_gene: TRBJ1-3
d_gene: TRBD1
CDR3nt: TGCGCCAGCGCACAGGGGATAGGAAACACCATATATTTT
CDR3aa: CASAQGIGNTIYF

len: 15
v_gene: TRBV2
j_gene: TRBJ1-1
d_gene: NA
CDR3nt: TGTGCCAGCCCCGGTCCGCCGTTCTCGGACACTGAAGCTTTCTTT
CDR3aa: CASPGPPFSDTEAFF

len: 15
v_gene: TRBV9
j_gene: TRBJ1-1
d_gene: NA
CDR3nt: TGTGCCAGCAGCGTAGATGGGACACCGAACACTGAAGCTTTCTTT
CDR3aa: CASSVDGTPNTEAFF

len: 17
v_gene: TRBV4-1
j_gene: TRBJ2-2
d_gene: TRBD1
CDR3nt: TGCGCCAGCAGCCCAATGGGACAGGGGGCGCGAACCGGGGAGCTGTTTTTT
CDR3aa: CASSPMGQGARTGELFF

len: 14
v_gene: TRBV7-2
j_gene: TRBJ1-2
d_gene: NA
CDR3nt: TGTGCCAGCAGCTTAGTAGGGGGAGAGGGTGGCTACACCTTC
CDR3aa: CASSLVGGEGGYTF

len: 15
v_gene: TRBV2
j_gene: TRBJ2-7
d_gene: TRBD1
CDR3nt: TGTGCCAGCAGCCTGGGACAGGGTGCCTTCTACGAGCAGTACTTC
CDR3aa: CASSLGQGAFYEQYF

len: 16
v_gene: TRBV11-2
j_gene: TRBJ2-3
d_gene: TRBD2
CDR3nt: TGTGCCAGCAGCCGCCAGGAGCGGGGGGGCCTCGATACGCAGTATTTT
CDR3aa: CASSRQERGGLDTQYF

len: 12
v_gene: TRBV14
j_gene: TRBJ2-7
d_gene: NA
CDR3nt: TGTGCCAGCAGCCGGCTGGGAGCCGAGCAGTACTTC
CDR3aa: CASSRLGAEQYF

len: 16
v_gene: TRBV11-2
j_gene: TRBJ2-1
d_gene: NA
CDR3nt: TGTGCCAGCAGCTTAGCTCGGAGGACCTTCCACAATGAGCAGTTCTTC
CDR3aa: CASSLARRTFHNEQFF

len: 15
v_gene: TRBV6-5
j_gene: TRBJ2-7
d_gene: TRBD2
CDR3nt: TGTGCCAGCAGTTACTCAACTAGCGGGAGAAACGAGCAGTACTTC
CDR3aa: CASSYSTSGRNEQYF

len: 16
v_gene: TRBV7-9
j_gene: TRBJ2-2
d_gene: TRBD2
CDR3nt: TGTGCCAGCAGCCGGGGGACTAGTCGGGACACCGGGGAGCTGTTTTTT
CDR3aa: CASSRGTSRDTGELFF

len: 17
v_gene: TRBV11-2
j_gene: TRBJ2-3
d_gene: NA
CDR3nt: TGTGCCAGCAGCTTAGGACGGGGGACTGGGAACACAGATACGCAGTATTTT
CDR3aa: CASSLGRGTGNTDTQYF

len: 17
v_gene: TRBV18
j_gene: TRBJ1-1
d_gene: TRBD1
CDR3nt: TGTGCCAGCTCAGCCTCGGACAGGGGGCTAGTAGGCACTGAAGCTTTCTTT
CDR3aa: CASSASDRGLVGTEAFF

len: 16
v_gene: TRBV5-1
j_gene: TRBJ2-1
d_gene: TRBD1
CDR3nt: TGCGCCAGCAGCCTAAATCCGGGACAGATATACAATGAGCAGTTCTTC
CDR3aa: CASSLNPGQIYNEQFF

len: 19
v_gene: TRBV19
j_gene: TRBJ2-5
d_gene: NA
CDR3nt: TGTGCCAGTAGTATAGTCTTTGTTCCGCTAAAAAGCGGACTCAAGACCCAGTACTTC
CDR3aa: CASSIVFVPLKSGLKTQYF

len: 12
v_gene: TRBV25-1
j_gene: TRBJ1-1
d_gene: NA
CDR3nt: TGTGCCAGCGCACAGGGAGACGGTGAAGCTTTCTTT
CDR3aa: CASAQGDGEAFF

len: 16
v_gene: TRBV6-1
j_gene: TRBJ2-7
d_gene: NA
CDR3nt: TGTGCCAGCAGTGAAATGTCCACAGGCTTAGCCTACGAGCAGTACTTC
CDR3aa: CASSEMSTGLAYEQYF

len: 17
v_gene: TRBV29-1
j_gene: TRBJ2-1
d_gene: TRBD2
CDR3nt: TGCAGCGTTGAAGGGACTAGCGGGGGGGCTGTCTACAATGAGCAGTTCTTC
CDR3aa: CSVEGTSGGAVYNEQFF

len: 15
v_gene: TRBV9
j_gene: TRBJ1-1
d_gene: NA
CDR3nt: TGTGCCAGCAGCGTAGCCGGAGACGGCTACACTGAAGCTTTCTTT
CDR3aa: CASSVAGDGYTEAFF

len: 14
v_gene: TRBV19
j_gene: TRBJ2-7
d_gene: NA
CDR3nt: TGTGCCAGTAGTATAGTGGGCAGTACCTACGAGCAGTACTTC
CDR3aa: CASSIVGSTYEQYF

len: 17
v_gene: TRBV5-6
j_gene: TRBJ2-5
d_gene: TRBD2
CDR3nt: TGTGCCAGCAGCCCCGGTGTCGCGGGAGGGTACCAAGAGACCCAGTACTTC
CDR3aa: CASSPGVAGGYQETQYF

len: 15
v_gene: TRBV2
j_gene: TRBJ2-1
d_gene: TRBD1
CDR3nt: TGTGCCAGCAGTGAACAGGGGGTGGTGTACAATGAGCAGTTCTTC
CDR3aa: CASSEQGVVYNEQFF

len: 19
v_gene: TRBV19
j_gene: TRBJ1-5
d_gene: TRBD1
CDR3nt: TGTGCCAGTAGTATAGTCGCCGGACAGGGGATATATAGCAATCAGCCCCAGCATTTT
CDR3aa: CASSIVAGQGIYSNQPQHF

len: 16
v_gene: TRBV2
j_gene: TRBJ1-5
d_gene: NA
CDR3nt: TGTGCCAGCAGTGAGAGTCGTGGGGGGGGTTATCAGCCCCAGCATTTT
CDR3aa: CASSESRGGGYQPQHF

len: 15
v_gene: TRBV4-1
j_gene: TRBJ2-2
d_gene: TRBD1
CDR3nt: TGCGCCAGCAGCCACCCCCAGGGGGCGCTACGGGAGCTGTTTTTT
CDR3aa: CASSHPQGALRELFF

len: 14
v_gene: TRBV10-3
j_gene: TRBJ2-7
d_gene: NA
CDR3nt: TGTGCCATCTCAAAAACGGCGGTACTCTACGAGCAGTACTTC
CDR3aa: CAISKTAVLYEQYF

len: 18
v_gene: TRBV11-3
j_gene: TRBJ2-2
d_gene: TRBD1
CDR3nt: TGTGCCAGCAGCTTATACAGGGGGAACTCCACCTCGACCGGGGAGCTGTTTTTT
CDR3aa: CASSLYRGNSTSTGELFF

len: 13
v_gene: TRBV5-1
j_gene: TRBJ2-7
d_gene: NA
CDR3nt: TGCGCCAGCAGCTTGGGTCAGGGAATAGAGCAGTACTTC
CDR3aa: CASSLGQGIEQYF

len: 14
v_gene: TRBV5-1
j_gene: TRBJ2-1
d_gene: TRBD1
CDR3nt: TGCGCCAGCAGCTTACAGGGGGCCAACAATGAGCAGTTCTTC
CDR3aa: CASSLQGANNEQFF